This is a list of T cell receptor beta chains from one sample in a study of T cells in Graves' hyperthyroidism and ophthalmopathy. TCRdb re-derived calls from the multiplex PCR reads in MiXCR, one entry per CDR3 protein. Here the sample spans under 350,000 distinct CDR3 sequences, approximately 22% being singletons. Sequencing input: blood. The receptors come from a woman aged 45 to 65 with Graves' hyperthyroidism. Both conserved end residues are part of each CDR3. D genes are given only for firm matches. For some rows the clone size is stated as once, few or many, or as a class when expanded; others skip it.

j_gene	v_gene	abundance	d_gene	CDR3aa	CDR3nt
TRBJ2-3	TRBV2	.	.	CASSERQTDTDTQYF	TGTGCCAGCAGTGAACGGCAGACCGACACAGATACGCAGTATTTT
TRBJ1-1	TRBV5-5	.	.	CASSLGLVNTEAFF	TGTGCCAGCAGCTTGGGCTTGGTGAACACTGAAGCTTTCTTT
TRBJ1-5	TRBV20-1	few	TRBD1	CSVVTGGTGQPQHF	TGCAGTGTTGTGACAGGGGGAACCGGTCAGCCCCAGCATTTT
TRBJ2-7	TRBV28	many	TRBD1	CASSRTGGAYEQYF	TGTGCCAGCAGCCGGACAGGGGGCGCGTACGAGCAGTACTTC
TRBJ1-2	TRBV20-1	.	TRBD1	CSARPIGTGWDGYTF	TGCAGTGCTAGACCAATCGGGACAGGTTGGGATGGCTACACCTTC
TRBJ2-7	TRBV6-1	many	TRBD1	CASSEGTGIYEQYF	TGTGCCAGCAGTGAAGGGACAGGGATTTACGAGCAGTACTTC
TRBJ1-4	TRBV2	once	.	CASSGDIGTQDEKLFF	TGTGCCAGCAGTGGTGATATCGGGACGCAGGATGAAAAACTGTTTTTT
TRBJ1-1	TRBV7-2	many	.	CASSLAWRNTEAFF	TGTGCCAGCAGCTTAGCATGGAGGAACACTGAAGCTTTCTTT
TRBJ2-1	TRBV20-1	few	TRBD1	CSARRVFTPRTGNNEQFF	TGCAGTGCTAGAAGGGTGTTTACACCGAGGACAGGGAACAATGAGCAGTTCTTC
TRBJ2-7	TRBV4-1	.	TRBD1	CASSQDGTGGNHEQYF	TGCGCCAGCAGCCAAGATGGGACAGGGGGTAATCACGAGCAGTACTTC
TRBJ2-3	TRBV4-2	.	TRBD2	CASSQDQGGGPTDTQYF	TGTGCCAGCAGCCAAGATCAAGGCGGGGGGCCCACAGATACGCAGTATTTT
TRBJ2-7	TRBV20-1	many	.	CSAAGQSYEQYF	TGCAGTGCTGCGGGACAGTCCTACGAGCAGTACTTC
TRBJ2-1	TRBV7-9	many	.	CASSLESPPYNEQFF	TGTGCCAGCAGCTTAGAAAGTCCCCCCTACAATGAGCAGTTCTTC
TRBJ2-5	TRBV7-9	many	.	CASSLVRRETQYF	TGTGCCAGCAGCTTAGTGAGGAGAGAGACCCAGTACTTC
TRBJ1-2	TRBV9	.	TRBD1	CASSFLTGSQGYTF	TGTGCCAGCAGCTTTCTGACAGGGTCTCAAGGCTACACCTTC
TRBJ1-2	TRBV12-3/TRBV12-4	many	.	CASSKDISNYGYTF	TGTGCCAGCAGTAAGGACATCTCGAACTATGGCTACACCTTC
TRBJ2-7	TRBV6-1	.	.	CASRGGLSSSYEQYF	TGTGCCAGCAGGGGGGGGCTCTCTAGCTCCTACGAGCAGTACTTC
TRBJ2-3	TRBV11-3	many	TRBD2	CASRSSGRPDTQYF	TGTGCCAGCAGGAGTAGCGGGAGGCCAGATACGCAGTATTTT
TRBJ2-2	TRBV6-6	many	.	CASSYYPDLTGELFF	TGTGCCAGCAGTTACTACCCGGACCTCACCGGGGAGCTGTTTTTT
TRBJ2-3	TRBV10-3	many	.	CAISESSGSTDTQYF	TGTGCCATCAGTGAGTCGAGCGGTAGCACAGATACGCAGTATTTT
TRBJ2-7	TRBV9	few	.	CASSVGWGEQYF	TGTGCCAGCAGCGTAGGATGGGGGGAGCAGTACTTC
TRBJ2-3	TRBV2	many	TRBD2	CASSIGRDTDTQYF	TGTGCCAGCAGTATCGGGAGGGACACAGATACGCAGTATTTT
TRBJ2-1	TRBV19	few	TRBD2	CASSIVGGGYNEQFF	TGTGCCAGTAGTATAGTCGGGGGGGGCTACAATGAGCAGTTCTTC
TRBJ1-1	TRBV6-1	.	.	CASSTRTISGTEAFF	TGTGCCAGCAGTACCCGGACAATTTCGGGCACTGAAGCTTTCTTT
TRBJ2-5	TRBV12-3/TRBV12-4	many	TRBD2	CASSLGLAGGVQETQYF	TGTGCCAGCAGTTTGGGACTAGCGGGGGGGGTACAAGAGACCCAGTACTTC
TRBJ1-2	TRBV29-1	many	.	CSVAGNYGYTF	TGCAGCGTTGCGGGGAACTATGGCTACACCTTC